This TCR beta chain was documented in a study of identical twins (dated by TCRdb to about 2016). General notes on the study: To test whether fetal clonotypes persist, the study used deep sequencing on TCR alpha and beta repertoires from monozygotic twins, unrelated adults of various ages, and cord blood. Replicate twin experiments were performed at different times using different library preparation protocols to rule out contamination. General study outcomes and caveats: Fewer insertions were carried by abundant cord blood beta clonotypes; a weaker similar trend was observed in young adult naive repertoires, while no such trend was observed in memory repertoires. Compared with coincidental sharing between unrelated individuals, out-of-frame TCR alpha sequences shared between twins had an excess of sequences with low generation probability. In beta out-of-frame sequences, excess twin sharing was weaker, because having fewer shared sequences lowered the signal-to-noise ratio. Recombination models systematically underestimated out-of-frame TCR alpha sharing in monozygotic twins but agreed with sharing between unrelated individuals. Invariant T cells such as MAIT and iNKT could partly confound zero-insertion analyses, although diverse VJ usage argued against such confounding for most clonotypes. Because the same donors could not be followed over many years, conclusions were based on cross-sectional statistical analysis.

A distance of 4 bases separates the germline ends of V and J, which lose 3 bases and 2 bases respectively. Taken from cysteine to phenylalanine, the CDR3 has 12 residues. The kept DNA is CDR3 alone, 36 bases in frame from the first base. Libraries were built with 5' RACE. The listed sequencing device is Illumina HiSeq 2000. A universal primer binding site was added through template switching, and the final cDNA carried a unique molecular identifier so that TCR cDNA molecules could be counted accurately. First-strand cDNA for TCR alpha and beta chains was synthesized from specific primers in the conserved constant-segment region. To control for contamination, every cDNA library carried two barcodes: a SMART-Mk sample barcode plus Illumina barcodes. TruSeq adapter sequences along with Illumina sample barcodes were introduced in two successive PCR steps. The TCR alpha and beta cDNA libraries were sequenced on the Illumina HiSeq platform using custom primers. The authors processed their data as follows. Unique molecular identifiers were extracted from raw reads with MiGEC, and CDR3 positions were determined with MiXCR. For each individual, recombination models were inferred using an EM algorithm with the repgenHMM and IGoR tools. Shared clonotypes were analyzed with the tcR package in R, and sharing was normalized by the product of cloneset sizes. To study raw recombination without the effects of thymic and clonal selection, out-of-frame nonproductive sequences were analyzed. In TCRdb, the public reads were trimmed at Q25 with fastp and aligned with MiXCR, with productive beta chains retained. CDR3 protein duplicates are merged, each entry listing the most common genes and DNA. The V and J calls and clone size come from TCRdb's table, not from the authors' own analysis. This sample holds some 1,600,000 distinct CDR3 sequences; roughly 35% were observed only once. Approximately 0.25% of the sample goes to the ten largest clones.

Every donor was a healthy Caucasian. This clonotype was seen ten or more times. This clone's antigen is unknown. Base qualities are not at hand, and no much larger clone is one base apart. The TCR was taken from a newborn girl in good health. Here the chain combines TRBV12-3 or TRBV12-4 and TRBJ1-1, with no reliable assignment of the D segment. Specimen: cord blood. This receptor has the CDR3 CASSFDNTEAFF. The sequenced DNA is TGTGCCAGCAGTTTCGACAACACTGAAGCTTTCTTT.